The 2 T cell receptor beta chains reported below all come from one sample, sequenced in a study of HIV-infected children after antiretroviral therapy interruption. The treatment denotes: PENTA 11 planned treatment interruption arm or continuous ART arm. RNA-based 3' RACE libraries used unique molecular identifiers. TCRdb recomputed calls from the 3' RACE reads with MiXCR, one row per CDR3 protein. The data contain about 46,000 distinct CDR3 sequences, more than 3.5% of them singletons. The source was CD45RA+ CD4+ T cells from PBMCs, pooled from several time points, collected from a donor given antiretroviral therapy, either interrupted or continuous. The subset was: naive CD4+ CD45RA+ CD45RO- T cells. These receptors were collected from a pool of human donors with HIV.

In its sample, this clonotype was seen many times. This chain uses TRBV3-1 with TRBJ2-4; D is uncertain. CDR3 size: 11 residues. Germline loops: CDR1 LGHDT, CDR2 YNNKEL (reference sequence). V was cut by 1 base and J by 9 bases, with 4 bases left in between. DNA for the CDR3: TGTGCCAGCAGCCAAGTAGGCATTCAGTACTTC. This translates into CASSQVGIQYF.

V usage is TRBV12-3 or TRBV12-4 and J usage is TRBJ2-3; possibly TRBD1 or TRBD2 for D (5 bases each). The CDR3 is 11 amino acids. With 3 bases removed from V and 10 bases from J, the gap between germline ends came to 8 bases. The CDR3 region has the DNA TGTGCCAGCAGTTTGAGGGGTGCGCAGTATTTT. Protein product: CASSLRGAQYF.